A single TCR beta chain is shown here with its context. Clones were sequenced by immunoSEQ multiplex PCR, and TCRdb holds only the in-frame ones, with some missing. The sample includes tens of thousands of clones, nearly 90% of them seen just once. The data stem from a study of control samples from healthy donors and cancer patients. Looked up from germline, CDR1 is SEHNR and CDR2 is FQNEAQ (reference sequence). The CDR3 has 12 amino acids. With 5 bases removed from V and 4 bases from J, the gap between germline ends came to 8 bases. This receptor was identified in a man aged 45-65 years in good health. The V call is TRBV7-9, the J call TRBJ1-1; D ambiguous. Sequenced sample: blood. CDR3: CASSLGTTEAFF. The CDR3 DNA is TGTGCCAGCAGCCTAGGTACCACTGAAGCTTTCTTT. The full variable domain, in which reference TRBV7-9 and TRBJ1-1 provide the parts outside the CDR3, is DTGVSQNPRHKITKRGQNVTFRCDPISEHNRLYWYRQTLGQGPEFLTYFQNEAQLEKSRLLSDRFSAERPKGSFSTLEIQRTEQGDSAMYLCASSLGTTEAFFGQGTRLTVV.